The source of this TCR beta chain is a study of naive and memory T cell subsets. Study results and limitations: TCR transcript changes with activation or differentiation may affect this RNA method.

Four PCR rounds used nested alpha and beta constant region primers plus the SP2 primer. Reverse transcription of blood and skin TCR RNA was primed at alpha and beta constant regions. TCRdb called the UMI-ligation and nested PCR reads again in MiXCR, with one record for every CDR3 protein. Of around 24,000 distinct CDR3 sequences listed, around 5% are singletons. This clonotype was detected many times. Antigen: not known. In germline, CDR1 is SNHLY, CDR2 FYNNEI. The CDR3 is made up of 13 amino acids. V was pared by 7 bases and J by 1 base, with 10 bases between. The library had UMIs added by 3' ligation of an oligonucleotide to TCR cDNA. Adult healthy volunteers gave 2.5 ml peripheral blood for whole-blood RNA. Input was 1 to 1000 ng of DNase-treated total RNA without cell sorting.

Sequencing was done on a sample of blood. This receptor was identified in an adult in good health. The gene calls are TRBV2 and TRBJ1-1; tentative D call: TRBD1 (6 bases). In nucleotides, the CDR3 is TGTGCCAGCAAAGTGGGGGCGAACACTGAAGCTTTCTTT. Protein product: CASKVGANTEAFF. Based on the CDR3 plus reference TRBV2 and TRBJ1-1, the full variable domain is EPEVTQTPSHQVTQMGQEVILRCVPISNHLYFYWYRQILGQKVEFLVSFYNNEISEKSEIFDDQFSVERPDGSNFTLKIRSTKLEDSAMYFCASKVGANTEAFFGQGTRLTVV.